This T cell receptor (beta chain) was captured by sequencing in a study of CD4 T cells in relation to SARS-CoV-2 and coronaviruses. Study-wide context: Negative control cultures got HIV-1 Nef peptides or no peptide.

This clone was counted a few times. Its antigen is not known. The repertoire was sequenced with immunoSEQ multiplex PCR; TCRdb's copy has only in-frame clones and lacks some. The sample includes 15,000 to 20,000 clones, around 74% seen only once; the top ten take about 30%. The unexposed donors gave CD4+ T cells in about 2011-2018, prior to COVID-19. After around nine days of culture, CD4+ T cells were isolated. Around 2 million PBMCs per well were cultured with around 10 IU/ml IL-2. Fresh IL-2 medium replaced half the medium on days 3 and 7. The CDR3 spans 19 residues. Trimming removed 0 bases at V and 0 bases at J, with 18 bases between. The germline gives CDR1 MGHRA, CDR2 YSYEKL.

V gene TRBV4-1 combines with J gene TRBJ1-3; D remains ambiguous. The sequencing input was CD4+ T cells from PBMCs, cultured in vitro. This receptor was obtained from a human donor in good health. The CDR3 region has the DNA TGCGCCAGCAGCCAAGAATGGGAGGCCCTCTTCAGCTCTGGAAACACCATATATTTT. Translating it yields CASSQEWEALFSSGNTIYF.